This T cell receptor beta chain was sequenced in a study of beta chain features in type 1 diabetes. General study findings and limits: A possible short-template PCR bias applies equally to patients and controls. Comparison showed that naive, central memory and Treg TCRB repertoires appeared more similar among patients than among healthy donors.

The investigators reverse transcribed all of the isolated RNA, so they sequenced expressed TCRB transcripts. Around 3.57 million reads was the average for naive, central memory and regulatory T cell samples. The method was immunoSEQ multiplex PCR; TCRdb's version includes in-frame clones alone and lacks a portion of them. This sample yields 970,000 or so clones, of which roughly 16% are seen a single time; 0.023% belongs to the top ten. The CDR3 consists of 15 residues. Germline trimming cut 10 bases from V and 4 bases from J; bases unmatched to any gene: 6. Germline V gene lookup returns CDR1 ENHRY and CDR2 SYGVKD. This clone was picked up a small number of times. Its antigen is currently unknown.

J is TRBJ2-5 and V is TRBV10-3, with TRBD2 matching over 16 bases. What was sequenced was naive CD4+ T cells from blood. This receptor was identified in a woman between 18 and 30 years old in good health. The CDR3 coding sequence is TGTGCCACCGTGGGACTAGCGGGAGGGATAGAGACCCAGTACTTC. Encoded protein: CATVGLAGGIETQYF.